The 2 T cell receptor beta chains given below trace back to one sample, sequenced in a study of radiation and T cells in renal cell carcinoma (dated by TCRdb to 2018 to 2021). Libraries came from the immunoSEQ multiplex PCR assay. The immuneACCESS repertoire file appears here via TCRdb, limited to in-frame rearrangements. These files lack a portion of the clones; in checked studies, under half of the deficit traces to unresolved V genes, and the cause of the others is not known. Within this sample are about 130,000 clones, with approximately 85% of them counted one time only. The ten largest clones take up 5.8% of the sample. This specimen's time point label, per the study, means: blood 2 weeks post-SBRT. Taken with the paper, the label for treatment or condition translates to: 15 Gy SBRT to primary tumor, nephrectomy 4 weeks later. This specimen was blood, taken from a patient whose treatment included radiotherapy and nephrectomy. These receptors all stem from a middle-aged man with renal cell carcinoma.

The chain joins TRBV7-2 to TRBJ1-1, with a possible D match to TRBD1 (6 bases). The germline CDR1 and CDR2 sequences are SGHTA and FQGNSA. This CDR3 region has 16 residues. Trimming cost V 1 base and J 12 bases, with 24 bases left between them. CDR3 protein: CASSLVGGREQAKPFF. In DNA form, the CDR3 reads TGTGCCAGCAGCTTAGTGGGGGGCAGGGAGCAGGCTAAGCCTTTCTTT.

The chain is built from TRBV27 and TRBJ2-7, with 9 positions matching TRBD1. The CDR3 sequence is 15 residues long. Germline assignment: CDR1 MNHEY and CDR2 SMNVEV (reference sequence). The ends lost 2 bases at V and 4 bases at J; junction bases unmatched: 6. CDR3 region: CASSLVGDRVYEQYF. CDR3 nucleotide sequence: TGTGCCAGCAGTTTAGTAGGGGACAGGGTATACGAGCAGTACTTC.